This TCR beta chain was captured by sequencing in a study of beta chain features in type 1 diabetes (dated by TCRdb to 2017 to 2018). In the study overall: Mean age, gender distribution, total cell number and subset yield were not different between patients and healthy donors. Across all samples, 107,917,701 sorted cells were examined, and cell number per subset correlated strongly with RNA yield. The study compared TCRB repertoires of sorted circulating CD4+ T cell subsets between recently diagnosed type 1 diabetes patients and matched healthy donors. Naive and central memory subsets were obtained from all 30 or so donors, but regulatory and stem cell-like memory subsets were isolated from only 8 patients and roughly eight healthy donors.

With respect to this clone: There is no known antigen for this receptor. Per-base qualities were not stored, and no clone one base away is much larger.

Each donor gave one peripheral blood draw, approximately 0.11 L on average, collected into heparinised tubes. A BD FACSAria II and a panel including CD45RO, CCR7, CD25, CD127, CD95 and CD27 were used to sort naive, central memory, regulatory and stem cell-like memory CD4+ T cells. A purity above 95% was achieved for all sorted populations. PBMCs were isolated immediately by Lymphoprep density gradient centrifugation and stained directly without culture. To minimize batch effects, samples were stained and sorted in pairs, one healthy donor with one patient per experiment. All of the isolated RNA was reverse transcribed with the High Capacity cDNA Reverse Transcription Kit, so expressed TCRB transcripts were sequenced. Naive, central memory and regulatory T cell samples underwent deep immunoSEQ sequencing, averaging about 3.3 million total reads per sample. Sorted cells were lysed in RLT buffer, and RNA was extracted using DNase-treated RNeasy Micro or Mini kits according to cell number. To prevent cross-contamination, each cell subset was processed individually, whereas patient and healthy donor samples were processed jointly. The immunoSEQ multiplex PCR was used to amplify TCRB sequences from cDNA, generating 87-bp fragments that spanned the CDR3 region. Amplicons were sequenced on the Illumina HiSeq platform. Processing in the source paper ran as follows. PCR bias was corrected computationally using synthetic template baselines, and reads within Hamming distance 2 were collapsed, with unmergeable singletons discarded. Reads were aligned against IMGT so that V, D and J genes, CDR3 length and insertions or deletions at six rearrangement sites could be assigned. Within each subset, clonotype counts were normalized to sorted cell number, and only after that were true diversity and Gini coefficients computed with the tcR R package. Repertoire sharing was quantified using the overlap coefficient calculated on TCRB nucleotide sequences. As a proxy for the pre-selection repertoire, out-of-frame TCRB sequences from naive cells were analyzed. This immuneACCESS table, as held by TCRdb, lists in-frame sequences with V and J called but not all clones. Of the missing ones, under half trace to an unresolved V gene in checked studies; the others have no known cause. The DNA was the basis for D and trimming; V, J and clone size are from that table. A total of 350,000 to 450,000 clones appear in this sample, approximately 14% of them only once. The ten biggest clones cover roughly 0.038% of the sample.

The research as a whole found: Because the HLA sub-analyses included only small numbers of individuals, any influence of HLA type on TCRB rearrangement was left unresolved. In all four CD4+ subsets, TCRB CDR3 length was moderately but significantly shorter in type 1 diabetes patients. Because cDNA rather than genomic DNA was sequenced, highly expressing activated cells could have been over-represented, although no difference in activation and CD3 levels was found between groups. Naive, central memory and regulatory TCRB repertoires appeared more similar among patients than among healthy donors. Patients with type 1 diabetes made fewer insertions and deleted more nucleotides at VDJ recombination sites, implying thymic rearrangement abnormalities. PCR might favor shorter templates, but patient and control samples were amplified and corrected together, so any skew would affect both groups equally.

The CDR3 contains 15 residues, cysteine and phenylalanine counted. Of the read, only the CDR3 DNA is kept; its 45 bases are in frame from base 1. Looking up the germline V gene (reference sequence) yields CDR1 PRHDT and CDR2 FYEKMQ. V and J are truncated by 2 bases and 7 bases respectively, leaving an intervening sequence of 17 bases. The TCR comes from a man aged 25-45 years in good health. The sequencing input was naive CD4+ T cells from blood. Read against the paper, the sample's cell subset or site label means: true naive CD4+ T cells. This sequence uses TRBV13 and TRBJ1-2, with a weak D call of TRBD1 (5 bases match). The sequenced DNA is TGTGCCAGCAGCTTATCCCCTCAGGACGGGGGTGGCTACACCTTC. This translates into CASSLSPQDGGGYTF.